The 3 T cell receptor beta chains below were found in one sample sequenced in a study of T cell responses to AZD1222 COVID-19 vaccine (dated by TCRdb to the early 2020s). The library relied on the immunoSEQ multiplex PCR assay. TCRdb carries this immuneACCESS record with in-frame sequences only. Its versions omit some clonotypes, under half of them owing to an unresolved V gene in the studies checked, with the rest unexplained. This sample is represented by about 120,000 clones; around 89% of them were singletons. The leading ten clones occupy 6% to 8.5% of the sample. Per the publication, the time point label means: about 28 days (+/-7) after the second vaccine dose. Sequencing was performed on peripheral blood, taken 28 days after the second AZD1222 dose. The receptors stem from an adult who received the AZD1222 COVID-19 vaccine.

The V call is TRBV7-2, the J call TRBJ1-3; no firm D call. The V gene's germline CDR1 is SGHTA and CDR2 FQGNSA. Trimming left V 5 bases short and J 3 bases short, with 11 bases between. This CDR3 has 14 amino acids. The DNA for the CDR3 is TGTGCCAGCAGCCCCCGGGTAGATGGAAACACCATATATTTT. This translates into CASSPRVDGNTIYF.

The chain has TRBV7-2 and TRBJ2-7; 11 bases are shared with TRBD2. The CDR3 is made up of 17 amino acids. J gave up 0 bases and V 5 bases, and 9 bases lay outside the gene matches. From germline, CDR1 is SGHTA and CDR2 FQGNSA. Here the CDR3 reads CASSPGLAVISSYEQYF. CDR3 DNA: TGTGCCAGCAGCCCGGGACTAGCGGTCATTAGCTCCTACGAGCAGTACTTC. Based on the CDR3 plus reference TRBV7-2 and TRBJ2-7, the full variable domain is GAGVSQSPSNKVTEKGKDVELRCDPISGHTALYWYRQSLGQGLEFLIYFQGNSAPDKSGLPSDRFSAERTGGSVSTLTIQRTQQEDSAVYLCASSPGLAVISSYEQYFGPGTRLTVT.

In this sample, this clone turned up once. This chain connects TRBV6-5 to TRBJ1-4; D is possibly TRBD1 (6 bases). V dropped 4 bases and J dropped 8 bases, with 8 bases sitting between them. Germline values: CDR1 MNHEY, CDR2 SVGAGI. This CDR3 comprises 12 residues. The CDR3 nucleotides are TGTGCCAGCAGTTTACAGGGAGAAAAACTGTTTTTT. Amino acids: CASSLQGEKLFF.